This paragraph reports one T cell receptor beta chain. Assay used: immunoSEQ multiplex PCR; TCRdb lists only in-frame clones, some missing. The sample carries 70,000 or so clones, 92% recorded once. The data stem from a study of lymphopenia after photon versus proton radiotherapy. The TCR sequence derives from a woman aged 35 to 49 with cholangiocarcinoma. The sequences come from peripheral blood, collected from a patient treated with photon-based radiotherapy.

This CDR3 reads CASSLREGTYEQYF. The CDR3 nucleotides read TGTGCCAGCAGTTTGAGGGAGGGAACCTACGAGCAGTACTTC. The chain recombines TRBV27 with TRBJ2-7; 7 bases map to TRBD2. CDR1 and CDR2 from the germline V gene are MNHEY and SMNVEV (reference sequence). This CDR3 region has 14 residues. Germline trimming cut 3 bases from V and 2 bases from J; bases unmatched to any gene: 4.